This record looks at one T cell receptor (beta chain) sequence and its context. The antigen remains unidentified. The entry originates in a study of monozygotic twins with inflammatory bowel disease. Whole-study findings and limits: Varying immunosuppressive regimens may have increased patient repertoire variability.

From germline, CDR1 is MNHEY and CDR2 SMNVEV (reference sequence). The CDR3 extends over 14 amino acids. cDNA for each sample came from eight separate reactions. For each CDR3 protein, TCRdb gives one entry from its re-call of the 5' RACE reads, without DNA. Recorded for this sample: some 440,000 distinct CDR3 sequences. The specimen sequenced was blood. The V gene is TRBV27, the J gene TRBJ2-5; the D gene TCRdb calls, TRBD1, cannot be checked with no DNA. The TCR sequence derives from a human donor with ulcerative colitis or Crohn's disease, or a healthy co-twin of an affected twin (not recorded which). CDR3 loop: CASSSHGEAETQYF.